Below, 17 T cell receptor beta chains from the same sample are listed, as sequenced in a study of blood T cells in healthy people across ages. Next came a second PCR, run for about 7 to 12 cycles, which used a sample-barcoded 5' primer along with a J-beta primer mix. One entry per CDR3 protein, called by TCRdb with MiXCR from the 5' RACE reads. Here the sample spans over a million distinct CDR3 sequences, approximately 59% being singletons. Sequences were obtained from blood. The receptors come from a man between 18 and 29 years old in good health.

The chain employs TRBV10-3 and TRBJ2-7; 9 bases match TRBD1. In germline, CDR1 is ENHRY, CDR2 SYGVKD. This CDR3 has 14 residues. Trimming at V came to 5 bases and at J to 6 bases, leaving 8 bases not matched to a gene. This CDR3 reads CAISMDRGVGEQYF. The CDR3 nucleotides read TGTGCCATCAGTATGGACAGGGGCGTAGGCGAGCAGTACTTC.

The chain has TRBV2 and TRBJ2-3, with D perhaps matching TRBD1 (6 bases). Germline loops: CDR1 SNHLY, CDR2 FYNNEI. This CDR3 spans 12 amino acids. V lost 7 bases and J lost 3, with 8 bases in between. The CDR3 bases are TGTGCCAGCATGACAGGAACAGATACGCAGTATTTT. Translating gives CASMTGTDTQYF.

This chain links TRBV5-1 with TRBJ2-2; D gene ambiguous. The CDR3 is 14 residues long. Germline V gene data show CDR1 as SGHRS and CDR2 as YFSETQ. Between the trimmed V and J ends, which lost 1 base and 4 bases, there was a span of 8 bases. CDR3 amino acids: CASSLNLGTGELFF. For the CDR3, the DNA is TGCGCCAGCAGCTTGAACCTGGGCACCGGGGAGCTGTTTTTT.

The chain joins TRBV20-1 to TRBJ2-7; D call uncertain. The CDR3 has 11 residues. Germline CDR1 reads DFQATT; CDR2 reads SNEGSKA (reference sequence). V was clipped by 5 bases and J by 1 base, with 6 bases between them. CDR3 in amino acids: CSARKSYEQYF. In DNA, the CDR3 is TGCAGTGCTCGGAAGTCCTACGAGCAGTACTTC.

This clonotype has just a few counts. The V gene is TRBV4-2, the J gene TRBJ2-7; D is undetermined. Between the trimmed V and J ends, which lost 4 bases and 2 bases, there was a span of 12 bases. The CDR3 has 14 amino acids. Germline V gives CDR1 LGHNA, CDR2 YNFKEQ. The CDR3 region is CASSPLLQTYEQYF. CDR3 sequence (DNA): TGTGCCAGCAGCCCCCTACTACAGACCTACGAGCAGTACTTC.

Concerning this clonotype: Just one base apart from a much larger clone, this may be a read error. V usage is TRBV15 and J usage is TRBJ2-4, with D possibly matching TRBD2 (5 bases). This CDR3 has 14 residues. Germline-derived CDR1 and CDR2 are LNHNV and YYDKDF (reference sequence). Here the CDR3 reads CATSRDLAKNMQYF. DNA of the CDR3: TGTGCCACCAGCAGAGATCTAGCCAAAAACATGCAGTACTTC.

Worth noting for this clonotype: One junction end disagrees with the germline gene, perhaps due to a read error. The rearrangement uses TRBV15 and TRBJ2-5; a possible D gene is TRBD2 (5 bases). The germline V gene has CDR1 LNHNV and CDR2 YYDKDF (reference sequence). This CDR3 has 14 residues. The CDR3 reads CATSRDPGNYEQNF. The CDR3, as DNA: TGTGCCACCAGCAGAGATCCGGGGAACTACGAGCAGAACTTC.

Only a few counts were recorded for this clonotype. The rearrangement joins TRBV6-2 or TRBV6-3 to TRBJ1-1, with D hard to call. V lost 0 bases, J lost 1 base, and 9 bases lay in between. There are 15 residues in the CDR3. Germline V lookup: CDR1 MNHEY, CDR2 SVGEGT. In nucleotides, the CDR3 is TGTGCCAGCAGTTACTCGCCCGGAGCGAACACTGAAGCTTTCTTT. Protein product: CASSYSPGANTEAFF.

Here the CDR3 reads CASSEIQGAGNIQYF. CDR3 DNA: TGTGCCAGCAGTGAAATTCAGGGGGCAGGAAACATTCAGTACTTC. J is TRBJ2-4 and V is TRBV2, with TRBD1 matching over 8 bases. The CDR3 loop spans 15 amino acids. The germline gives CDR1 SNHLY, CDR2 FYNNEI. The J segment lost 6 bases and the V segment lost 2 bases, leaving 6 bases of the junction unmatched.

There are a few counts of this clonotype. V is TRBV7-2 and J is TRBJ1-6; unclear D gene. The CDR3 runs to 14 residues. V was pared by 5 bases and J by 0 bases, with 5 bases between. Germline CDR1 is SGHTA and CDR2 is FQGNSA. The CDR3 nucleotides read TGTGCCAGCAGCGCGGTCTCCTATAATTCACCCCTCCACTTT. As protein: CASSAVSYNSPLHF.

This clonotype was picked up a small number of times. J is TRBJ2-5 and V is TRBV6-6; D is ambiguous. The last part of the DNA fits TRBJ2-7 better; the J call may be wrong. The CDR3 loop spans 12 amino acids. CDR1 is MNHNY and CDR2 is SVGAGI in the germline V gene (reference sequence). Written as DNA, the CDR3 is TGTGCCAGCAGGAACAGTGACCGCGAGCAGTACTTC. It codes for CASRNSDREQYF.

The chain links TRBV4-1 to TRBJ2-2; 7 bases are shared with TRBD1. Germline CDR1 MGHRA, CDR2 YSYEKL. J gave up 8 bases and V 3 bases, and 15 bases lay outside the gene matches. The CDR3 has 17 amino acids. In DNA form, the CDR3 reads TGCGCCAGCAGCCAGTCCTTGGGACAGCCGGTATCGGGGGAGCTGTTTTTT. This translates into CASSQSLGQPVSGELFF.

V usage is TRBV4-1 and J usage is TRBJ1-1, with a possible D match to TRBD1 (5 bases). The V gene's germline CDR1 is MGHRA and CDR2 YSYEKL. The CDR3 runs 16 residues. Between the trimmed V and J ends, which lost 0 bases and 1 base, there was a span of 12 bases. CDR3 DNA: TGCGCCAGCAGCCAAGATGTTCAGGGTCCGAACACTGAAGCTTTCTTT. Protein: CASSQDVQGPNTEAFF.

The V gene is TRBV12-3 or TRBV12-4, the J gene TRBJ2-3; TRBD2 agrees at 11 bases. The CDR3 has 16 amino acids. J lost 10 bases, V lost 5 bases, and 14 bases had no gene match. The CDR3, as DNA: TGTGCCAGCAGTCCGCACGTCCCGGGACTAGCGGATGCGCAGTATTTT. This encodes CASSPHVPGLADAQYF.

CDR3 in DNA: TGCGCCAGCAAGGAGAATTTTGGTTCCGGGGAGCTGTTTTTT. This sequence encodes CASKENFGSGELFF. This chain joins TRBV4-1 and TRBJ2-2; D gene ambiguous. V lost 7 bases, J lost 6 bases, and 15 bases lay in between. Per germline, CDR1 MGHRA and CDR2 YSYEKL. The CDR3 extends over 14 amino acids.

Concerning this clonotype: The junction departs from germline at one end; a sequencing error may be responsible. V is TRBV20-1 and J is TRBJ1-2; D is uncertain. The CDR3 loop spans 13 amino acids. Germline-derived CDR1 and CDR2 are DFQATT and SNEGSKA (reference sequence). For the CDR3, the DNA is TGCAGTGCCTTAGAGGAGACTAACCATGGCTACACCTTC. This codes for CSALEETNHGYTF.

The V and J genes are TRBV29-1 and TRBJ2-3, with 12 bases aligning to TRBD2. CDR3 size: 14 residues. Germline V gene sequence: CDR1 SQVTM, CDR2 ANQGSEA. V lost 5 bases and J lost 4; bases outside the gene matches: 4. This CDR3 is CSVRTSGIADTQYF. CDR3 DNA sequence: TGCAGCGTTCGGACTAGCGGGATCGCAGATACGCAGTATTTT.